This TCR beta chain emerged from a study of blood T cell repertoires in COVID-19. This CDR3 comprises 13 residues. J gave up 5 bases and V 8 bases, and 5 bases lay outside the gene matches. CDR1 is LNHDA, CDR2 SQIVND, per germline (reference sequence). Authors' processing steps: The authors estimated nucleated cell counts from reference gene primer amplification. Some clones are missing from TCRdb's copy, which holds only in-frame ones; the method was immunoSEQ multiplex PCR. The D gene and trimming were derived from the DNA, and the V and J assignments and clone size from that table. Counted here are more than 250,000 clones, around nine tenths occurring once; the ten biggest clones make up less than 3%. The participants were between roughly 18 and 100 years old and came from some 25 US areas.

The source material was PBMCs or T cells enriched from blood (not recorded which). This receptor was obtained from a woman under 30 who had recovered from COVID-19. The chain employs TRBV19 and TRBJ1-5, with 8 nucleotides matching TRBD1. The CDR3 coding sequence is TGTGCCAGTCGAGACAGGGGAGATCAGCCCCAGCATTTT. This encodes CASRDRGDQPQHF.